The clone carrying this T cell receptor beta chain was counted ten times or more. The sample belongs to a study of T-cell reconstitution after alpha-beta-depleted transplantation in children. This CDR3 has 17 amino acids. V dropped 1 base and J dropped 1; count of bases not matched to a gene: 8. Germline values: CDR1 SEHNR, CDR2 FQNEAQ (reference sequence). The TCRbeta library incorporated unique molecular identifiers. TCRdb re-called the PCR reads through MiXCR, storing one row per CDR3 protein. The data hold approximately 590,000 distinct CDR3 sequences, with under 12% observed a single time. The chain is built from TRBV7-9 and TRBJ1-1, with 8 bases fitting TRBD1. The receptor was isolated from a human donor who donated a stem cell graft to a child with acute myeloid leukemia. The source material was PBMCs from the stem cell graft donor, sampled from the stem cell graft. The chain's CDR3 is CASSLGSGGWGNTEAFF. In DNA, the CDR3 is TGTGCCAGCAGCTTAGGGTCAGGGGGCTGGGGGAACACTGAAGCTTTCTTT. The whole variable domain, remainder taken from reference TRBV7-9 and TRBJ1-1, is DTGVSQNPRHKITKRGQNVTFRCDPISEHNRLYWYRQTLGQGPEFLTYFQNEAQLEKSRLLSDRFSAERPKGSFSTLEIQRTEQGDSAMYLCASSLGSGGWGNTEAFFGQGTRLTVV.